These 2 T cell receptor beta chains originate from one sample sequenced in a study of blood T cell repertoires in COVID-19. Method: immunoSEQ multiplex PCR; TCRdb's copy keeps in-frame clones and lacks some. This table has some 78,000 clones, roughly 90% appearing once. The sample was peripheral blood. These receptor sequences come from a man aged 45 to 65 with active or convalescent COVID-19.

The CDR3 sequence: CASSVDPSGSTDTQYF. Here the CDR3 DNA reads TGTGCCAGCAGCGTAGATCCTAGCGGGAGCACAGATACGCAGTATTTT. This rearrangement joins TRBV9 to TRBJ2-3, with 8 bases matching TRBD2. The V segment lost 0 bases and the J segment 0 bases; nucleotides outside the gene matches: 3. Germline values: CDR1 SGDLS, CDR2 YYNGEE. The CDR3 runs 16 residues.

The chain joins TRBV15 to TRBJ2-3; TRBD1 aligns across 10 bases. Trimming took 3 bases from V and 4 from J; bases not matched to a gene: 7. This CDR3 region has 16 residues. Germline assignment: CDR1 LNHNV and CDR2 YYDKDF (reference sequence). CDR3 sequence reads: CATSSLGQGIADTQYF. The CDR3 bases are TGTGCCACCAGCAGCCTGGGACAGGGGATCGCAGATACGCAGTATTTT.